This paragraph covers one TCR beta chain sequence. Its antigen is undetermined. The repertoire was sequenced with immunoSEQ multiplex PCR; TCRdb's copy has only in-frame clones and lacks some. The sample has 11,000 to 15,000 clones, around 94% seen once. This record belongs to a study of T cell clonotyping in hematopoietic cell transplantation. CDR1 and CDR2 (germline): WNHNN, SYGVQD (reference sequence). This CDR3 is built from 13 residues. V lost 2 bases to trimming and J lost 2 bases, with 3 bases between them. Notes on the study in general: Higher Inverse Simpson Index values in graft donor and pretransplant recipient predicted broader posttransplant TCR diversity. Pathologically expanded recipient clonotypes increased progressively from day 30 to day 180 as diversity fell. At the given depth, recipient repertoires were over 95% de novo clonotypes.

The specimen comprised PBMCs, sampled 30 days after allogeneic stem cell transplant. The chain links TRBV10-1 to TRBJ2-2; unclear D gene. This TCR was sampled from a male patient aged 55 to 70 who had an allogeneic stem cell transplant from an unrelated donor, so the T cells may come from the graft donor. Some clones in this sample may be carry-over from other donors' samples. DNA for the CDR3: TGCGCCAGCAGTGAGACAAACACCGGGGAGCTGTTTTTT. Translating gives CASSETNTGELFF.